This T cell receptor (beta chain) was sequenced in a study of T-cell reconstitution after alpha-beta-depleted transplantation in children. Broader study findings: TCRbeta diversity was high at day 60 in some patients (a result of surviving recipient T cells and thymic progenitors).

The authors prepared the TCRbeta library with unique molecular identifiers. From the PCR reads, TCRdb called clonotypes with MiXCR, one entry per CDR3 protein. This sample has 250,000 to 300,000 distinct CDR3 sequences; over 9% occur once, and the top ten carry 7% to 9.5%. Trimming pared 4 bases from V and 4 bases from J, leaving 16 bases between. CDR3 length: 15 residues. In its sample, this clonotype was seen many times. Its antigen is unidentified. Sequencing was performed on PBMCs, taken before TCRalphabeta/CD19-depleted stem cell transplant. The V gene is TRBV12-3 or TRBV12-4, the J gene TRBJ1-2, with D possibly TRBD1 on 5 matching bases. This TCR was sampled from a boy in the first two years of life with acute myeloid leukemia, due to receive a stem cell transplant. The DNA of the CDR3 is TGTGCCAGCAGTTCTAACCCGGGACGGATCTATGGCTACACCTTC. Its protein is CASSSNPGRIYGYTF.